Listed below are T cell receptor beta chains from one sample, sequenced in a study of T cell clones after liver transplantation. Only in-frame clones appear in the TCRdb table, and some are missing; sequencing was by immunoSEQ multiplex PCR. The repertoire holds about 53,000 clones, with roughly 84% as singletons. The specimen was CD4+ T cells from blood, collected before liver transplant. The receptor source for this set is a human donor who received a liver transplant. CDR3s leave out the opening cysteine and the closing phenylalanine or tryptophan. Each record gives: clone size, J gene, V gene, CDR3 protein. Expanded clones get a size class; other rows say once, few or many, or leave the size out.

abundance: .
j_gene: TRBJ2-4
v_gene: TRBV5-4
CDR3aa: ASSLTGGAKNIQY

abundance: .
j_gene: TRBJ2-3
v_gene: TRBV29-1
CDR3aa: SVEFRGLAELRADTQY

abundance: once
j_gene: TRBJ1-2
v_gene: TRBV5-1
CDR3aa: ASSLGQHLGGGYT

abundance: .
j_gene: TRBJ1-5
v_gene: TRBV19
CDR3aa: ASSKGFGNQPQH

abundance: .
j_gene: TRBJ1-1
v_gene: TRBV7-3
CDR3aa: ASSWKGRDTEAF

abundance: .
j_gene: TRBJ2-3
v_gene: TRBV28
CDR3aa: ASSSSGMGTDTQY

abundance: .
j_gene: TRBJ2-1
v_gene: TRBV7-3
CDR3aa: ASSLRVSNEQF

abundance: .
j_gene: TRBJ2-7
v_gene: TRBV11-3
CDR3aa: ASSLGDISYEQY

abundance: once
j_gene: TRBJ1-4
v_gene: TRBV2
CDR3aa: ASSSTGVGNLF

abundance: .
j_gene: TRBJ2-1
v_gene: TRBV7-6
CDR3aa: ASSSDGTSGRAGYNEQF

abundance: .
j_gene: TRBJ2-2
v_gene: TRBV28
CDR3aa: ASRLAGADGELF

abundance: .
j_gene: TRBJ1-1
v_gene: TRBV5-6
CDR3aa: ASSLERRLNTEAF

abundance: .
j_gene: TRBJ2-3
v_gene: TRBV9
CDR3aa: ASSYGTGATDTQY

abundance: once
j_gene: TRBJ2-3
v_gene: TRBV9
CDR3aa: ASSVAGGRDTQY

abundance: .
j_gene: TRBJ2-1
v_gene: TRBV6-5
CDR3aa: ASSYRFAYNEQF

abundance: once
j_gene: TRBJ2-1
v_gene: TRBV7-9
CDR3aa: ASSLVSIYNEQF

abundance: .
j_gene: TRBJ2-3
v_gene: TRBV2
CDR3aa: ASILELAGEDTQY

abundance: .
j_gene: TRBJ2-3
v_gene: TRBV28
CDR3aa: ASTFEGANTQY

abundance: .
j_gene: TRBJ2-5
v_gene: TRBV23-1
CDR3aa: ASSQKKRPQETQY

abundance: .
j_gene: TRBJ2-3
v_gene: TRBV28
CDR3aa: ASSLTDRDADTQY

abundance: .
j_gene: TRBJ1-6
v_gene: TRBV19
CDR3aa: ASSRDRSNSPLH

abundance: .
j_gene: TRBJ2-1
v_gene: TRBV7-2
CDR3aa: ASSLKERVRPF